This is a list of T cell receptor beta chains from one sample in a study of cytotoxic CD8 clonotypes in ibrutinib-treated CLL. The method was immunoSEQ multiplex PCR; TCRdb's version includes in-frame clones alone and lacks a portion of them. The sample comprises about 160,000 clones, 81% of which are singletons, and over 2% rests with the top ten. The sample in question was PBMCs, obtained after 12 months of ibrutinib treatment. These receptors originate from a human donor with chronic lymphocytic leukemia. Both conserved end residues are part of each CDR3. The order of the fields is J gene, D gene, V gene, clone size, CDR3 DNA, CDR3 protein. D genes are given only for firm matches. Size tells how often a clone was seen (once, few, many) or the class of an expanded clone, and some rows leave it out.

>TRBJ2-3|TRBD2|TRBV27|NA
TGTGCCAGCAGTTTATTAACTAGCGGGAGTCAGGCAGATACGCAGTATTTT
CASSLLTSGSQADTQYF
>TRBJ1-5|TRBD1|TRBV15|NA
TGTGCCACCAGCAGAAGTCAGACAGGGTTGGATAGCAATCAGCCCCAGCATTTT
CATSRSQTGLDSNQPQHF
>TRBJ1-6|NA|TRBV6-6|NA
TGTGCCAGCCGGTACACGGATTCACCCCTCCACTTT
CASRYTDSPLHF
>TRBJ1-2|NA|TRBV5-4|NA
TGTGCCAGCAGCAGGGGGGACAAACCTAACTATGGCTACACCTTC
CASSRGDKPNYGYTF
>TRBJ1-2|NA|TRBV6-1|few
TGTGCCGGGGGCAGGGGCTCTATGTCAGAGGGCTACACCTTC
CAGGRGSMSEGYTF
>TRBJ2-5|NA|TRBV9|few
TGTGCCAGCAGCGTAGGCGGGGTTCAAGAGACCCAGTACTTC
CASSVGGVQETQYF
>TRBJ1-3|NA|TRBV18|few
TGTGCCAGCTCACGGGGAAACACCATATATTTT
CASSRGNTIYF
>TRBJ2-5|NA|TRBV19|NA
TGTGCCAGTAGTATAGCAGAGACCCAGTACTTC
CASSIAETQYF
>TRBJ2-7|NA|TRBV6-6|NA
TGTGCCAGCAAGCGGACGGGCGAGCAGTACTTC
CASKRTGEQYF
>TRBJ2-3|NA|TRBV7-3|NA
TGTGCCAGCAGCCCTAAGGGGGGGAGTGGCGCGGATACGCAGTATTTT
CASSPKGGSGADTQYF
>TRBJ1-2|NA|TRBV18|few
TGTGCCAGCTCACCACCTGGGGGACGATATGGCTACACCTTC
CASSPPGGRYGYTF
>TRBJ1-1|NA|TRBV30|NA
TGTGCCTGGAGTGTACAAACCGGGGGGGACACTGAAGCTTTCTTT
CAWSVQTGGDTEAFF
>TRBJ2-3|TRBD2|TRBV11-2|NA
TGTGCCAGCAGCCCCGGGGTGGGAGCGGGAACAGATACGCAGTATTTT
CASSPGVGAGTDTQYF
>TRBJ1-2|TRBD1|TRBV4-3|NA
TGCGCCAGCAGCCGTCGGACAGGCACCCCGTATGGCTACACCTTC
CASSRRTGTPYGYTF
>TRBJ1-3|TRBD1|TRBV25-1|NA
TGTGCCAGCAGGGAACAGGGGAGCTCTGGAAACACCATATATTTT
CASREQGSSGNTIYF
>TRBJ1-6|NA|TRBV14|NA
TGTGCCAGCAGCCAAGACCCGGGAGGGAATTCACCCCTCCACTTT
CASSQDPGGNSPLHF
>TRBJ1-6|TRBD1|TRBV19|NA
TGTGCCAGTAGTCCGCACCGGGACAGGTTCTACTATAATTCACCCCTCCACTTT
CASSPHRDRFYYNSPLHF
>TRBJ2-3|TRBD2|TRBV10-3|NA
TGTGCCATCAGTGAGTCGAGCGGGGGGTCTAGCACAGATACGCAGTATTTT
CAISESSGGSSTDTQYF
>TRBJ1-6|NA|TRBV6-1|NA
TGTGCCAGCTTTCGCTATAATTCACCCCTCCACTTT
CASFRYNSPLHF
>TRBJ1-6|NA|TRBV4-1|NA
TGCGCCAGCAGCCAAGAAGCACCAGGCACAAATTCACCCCTCCACTTT
CASSQEAPGTNSPLHF
>TRBJ2-1|TRBD2|TRBV30|NA
TGTGCCTGGAGTCCCGGACTAGCGGGGATCAATGAGCAGTTCTTC
CAWSPGLAGINEQFF
>TRBJ1-2|NA|TRBV30|NA
TGTGCCTCCCCCCAAGGGAACTATGGCTACACCTTC
CASPQGNYGYTF
>TRBJ2-7|NA|TRBV6-5|NA
TGTGCCAGCAGTTTTCTCCTCACTAATTACGAGCAGTACTTC
CASSFLLTNYEQYF
>TRBJ1-6|NA|TRBV28|NA
TGTGCCAGCAGCGCCCCAGACAGAGGGGTGACTTCACCCCTCCACTTT
CASSAPDRGVTSPLHF
>TRBJ2-1|TRBD2|TRBV28|NA
TGTGCCAGCAGGCTAGCCGGGACTAGCGGCAGGCTCCAGGGGCAGTTCTTC
CASRLAGTSGRLQGQFF
>TRBJ2-4|NA|TRBV19|NA
TGTGCCAGTAGTATTGAGGGCCGGGGGTCCGGTGCCAAAAACATTCAGTACTTC
CASSIEGRGSGAKNIQYF
>TRBJ1-4|NA|TRBV7-9|NA
TGTGCCAGCAGCTTAGCTTGGGGGTCTAATGAAAAACTGTTTTTT
CASSLAWGSNEKLFF
>TRBJ2-7|NA|TRBV11-3|NA
TGTGCCAGCAGCCGTAGCGGACCCTACGAGCAGTACTTC
CASSRSGPYEQYF
>TRBJ1-4|TRBD1|TRBV7-2|NA
TGTGCCAGCAGCCCCCAGGGGGTGCGTGAAAAACTGTTTTTT
CASSPQGVREKLFF
>TRBJ2-3|NA|TRBV7-6|NA
TGTGCCAGCAGCTTTACGACCCGCGACACAGATACGCAGTATTTT
CASSFTTRDTDTQYF
>TRBJ2-2|NA|TRBV14|NA
TGTGCCAGCAGCAGGGGTGTGTACCCCGGGGAGCTGTTTTTT
CASSRGVYPGELFF
>TRBJ2-1|NA|TRBV6-5|NA
TGTGCCAGCAGTCCCCGGGAAGCGACCTACAATGAGCAGTTCTTC
CASSPREATYNEQFF
>TRBJ2-3|NA|TRBV7-9|NA
TGTGCCAGCAGCTTAGGACCCCCGGCGGATACGCAGTATTTT
CASSLGPPADTQYF
>TRBJ1-3|NA|TRBV2|NA
TGTGCCAGCACTCAACGGTCGCTGGGAAACACCATATATTTT
CASTQRSLGNTIYF
>TRBJ2-3|NA|TRBV7-2|NA
TGTGCCAGCACCCAGAGGGGGTCGGCAGATACGCAGTATTTT
CASTQRGSADTQYF
>TRBJ1-6|NA|TRBV19|many
TGTGCCAGTAGTATGAGCGCAGGGGATTCACCCCTCCACTTT
CASSMSAGDSPLHF
>TRBJ2-7|NA|TRBV6-5|NA
TGTGCCAGCAGTTTTCAGGGAGTGGGAGCCTACGAGCAGTACTTC
CASSFQGVGAYEQYF
>TRBJ2-1|TRBD2|TRBV6-4|NA
TGTGCCAGCAGTTCAGAACTAGCGGGAGGTTATAATGAGCAGTTCTTC
CASSSELAGGYNEQFF
>TRBJ2-5|NA|TRBV28|few
TGTGCCAGCAGTTGGTACGAGACCCAGTACTTC
CASSWYETQYF
>TRBJ1-2|TRBD1|TRBV11-3|few
TGTGCCAGCAGCATCACAGGGGGCGGTGGCTACACCTTC
CASSITGGGGYTF
>TRBJ2-7|NA|TRBV7-9|NA
TGTGCCAGCAGCTTAGAAGGGGGTGAGCAGTACTTC
CASSLEGGEQYF
>TRBJ1-2|NA|TRBV18|NA
TGTGCCAGCTCACCAAACTATGGCTACACCTTC
CASSPNYGYTF
>TRBJ2-5|NA|TRBV5-6|once
TGTGCCAGCAGCTCCGGGGGACGGGCAGGGGGAGTATCGGGAGAGACCCAGTACTTC
CASSSGGRAGGVSGETQYF
>TRBJ1-1|NA|TRBV27|NA
TGTGCCAGCAGCCCCCGGGACGGAGCTGAAGCTTTCTTT
CASSPRDGAEAFF
>TRBJ2-7|NA|TRBV7-9|NA
TGTGCCAGCAGCCAGAGTACCGGGACGGCATACGAGCAGTACTTC
CASSQSTGTAYEQYF
>TRBJ2-1|NA|TRBV30|NA
TGTGCCTGGAGTGTACTAGGGAATGAGCAGTTCTTC
CAWSVLGNEQFF
>TRBJ2-2|NA|TRBV19|NA
TGTGCCAGTACTCAGGCTAGGGCCGGGGAGCTGTTTTTT
CASTQARAGELFF
>TRBJ2-7|TRBD2|TRBV6-5|NA
TGTGCCAGCAGTTACTCCGCTAGCGGGTCCTACGAGCAGTACTTC
CASSYSASGSYEQYF
>TRBJ1-5|NA|TRBV28|NA
TGTGCCAGCAGTCCGATACAGTCATCGAAGCCCCAGCATTTT
CASSPIQSSKPQHF
>TRBJ1-1|NA|TRBV18|few
TGTGCCAGCTCACCCCTCGAGCGGAGCGTCACTGAAGCTTTCTTT
CASSPLERSVTEAFF
>TRBJ2-3|TRBD2|TRBV30|NA
TGTGCCTGGAGTAAATCCAGCGGGGGGGTAGGTACGCAGTATTTT
CAWSKSSGGVGTQYF